Listed below are T cell receptor beta chains from one sample, sequenced in a study of shared clonotypes between healthy human individuals. Sequencing was performed with immunoSEQ multiplex PCR; in TCRdb, only in-frame clones are kept and a portion is missing. The table includes about 2.1 million clones, over 85% detected once. Input material: naive CD8+ T cells from PBMCs. The source of these receptors is a man younger than 30 in good health. Some clones in this sample may be carry-over from other donors' samples. The conserved cysteine and the conserved F or W are not part of the CDR3 here. D genes are given only for firm matches.

V	D	length	J	CDR3
TRBV28	TRBD2	16	TRBJ2-5	ASKGRLAGGEGQETQY
TRBV15	TRBD1	15	TRBJ2-7	ATSTGPAGQGAYEQY
TRBV29-1	.	11	TRBJ2-7	SVLAVLSYEQY
TRBV7-8	.	14	TRBJ2-1	ASRVVSRDTDPEQF
TRBV28	TRBD1	15	TRBJ2-3	ASSSVKDRGFADTQY
TRBV28	.	12	TRBJ2-1	ASSFLFGVNEQF
TRBV7-2	TRBD2	13	TRBJ2-1	ASSLVAGPYNEQF
TRBV4-2	TRBD2	16	TRBJ2-2	ASSPPHLAGGDTGELF
TRBV5-4	.	10	TRBJ2-7	ASSADPYEQY
TRBV7-9	TRBD1	15	TRBJ1-3	ASSQTSPTGAGNTIY
TRBV18	.	15	TRBJ1-4	ASSPGPGLATNEKLF
TRBV11-3	.	13	TRBJ2-5	ASSSRDGDQETQY
TRBV30	TRBD2	11	TRBJ2-7	AWSVGGRNEQY
TRBV11-2	TRBD2	14	TRBJ2-5	ASSPGLAKIQETQY
TRBV7-9	.	15	TRBJ1-3	ASSQPRQTTLGNTIY
TRBV2	.	14	TRBJ2-7	ASSEAGVLSPYEQY
TRBV7-8	.	11	TRBJ2-7	ASSLYLEREQY
TRBV9	TRBD1	12	TRBJ2-7	ASSPRTGLHEQY
TRBV7-3	TRBD2	14	TRBJ2-3	ASSPSSSGRGDTQY
TRBV28	TRBD1	15	TRBJ1-2	ASSLPGQGTVYYGYT
TRBV12-5	.	10	TRBJ1-2	ASGLRGHGYT
TRBV29-1	.	11	TRBJ2-4	SVNHRLENIQY
TRBV7-9	TRBD1	13	TRBJ2-7	ASSSTDRANYEQY
TRBV7-9	TRBD2	17	TRBJ2-1	ASSPRPGTSGVSYNEQF
TRBV27	.	13	TRBJ2-7	ASSPIHGGNYEQY
TRBV29-1	TRBD1	12	TRBJ2-7	SVEWGQGAREQY
TRBV19	.	12	TRBJ2-2	ASKGDGGYGELF
TRBV13	.	9	TRBJ2-1	ASSPSHEQF
TRBV28	.	9	TRBJ1-1	ASTTSGPAF
TRBV13	TRBD1	16	TRBJ2-3	ASSLRGTGTGSTDTQY
TRBV27	TRBD1	14	TRBJ2-7	ASRLTGTGGTYEQY
TRBV5-1	.	12	TRBJ2-7	ASSLTGFSYEQY
TRBV7-9	.	13	TRBJ2-1	ASSLAQGPQSEQF
TRBV9	.	12	TRBJ2-3	ASSGGRYTDTQY